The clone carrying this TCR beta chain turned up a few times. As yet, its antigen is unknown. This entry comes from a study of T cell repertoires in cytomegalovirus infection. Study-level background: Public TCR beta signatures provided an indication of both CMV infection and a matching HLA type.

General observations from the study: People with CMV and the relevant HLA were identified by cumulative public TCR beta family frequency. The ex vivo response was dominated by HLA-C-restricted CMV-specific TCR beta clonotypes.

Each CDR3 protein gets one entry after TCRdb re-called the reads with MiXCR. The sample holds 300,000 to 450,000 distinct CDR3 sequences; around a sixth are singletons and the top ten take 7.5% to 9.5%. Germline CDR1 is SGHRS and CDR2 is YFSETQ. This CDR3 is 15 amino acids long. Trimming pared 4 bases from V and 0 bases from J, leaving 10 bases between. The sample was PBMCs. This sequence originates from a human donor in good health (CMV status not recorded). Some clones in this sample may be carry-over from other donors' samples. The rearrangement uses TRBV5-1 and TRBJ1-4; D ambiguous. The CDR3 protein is CASSSGPTTNEKLFF. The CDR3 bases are TGCGCCAGCAGCAGTGGTCCAACAACTAATGAAAAACTGTTTTTT.